Following are 18 T cell receptor beta chains from one sample sequenced in a study of T-cell reconstitution after alpha-beta-depleted transplantation in children. TCRbeta library construction was performed incorporating unique molecular identifiers. Via MiXCR, TCRdb re-called the PCR reads, giving one row per CDR3 protein. The sample includes around 200,000 distinct CDR3 sequences, approximately 8.4% of them seen just once. Sequencing was performed on PBMCs, mostly from graft donor cells, taken 360 days after TCRalphabeta/CD19-depleted stem cell transplant. These receptors originate from a male patient between 2 and 15 years old who had a stem cell transplant for acute myeloid leukemia, so the T cells may come from the graft donor.

The sample holds many counts of this clonotype. The rearrangement uses TRBV3-1 and TRBJ2-1; 11 nucleotides match TRBD2. Germline CDR1 and CDR2: LGHDT and YNNKEL (reference sequence). The J segment lost 9 bases and the V segment lost 3 bases, leaving 10 bases of the junction unmatched. The CDR3 loop spans 16 amino acids. The CDR3 spells CASSHARSGRETEQFF. CDR3 DNA sequence: TGTGCCAGCAGCCATGCCCGTAGCGGGAGGGAGACTGAGCAGTTCTTC.

The rearrangement links TRBV20-1 to TRBJ2-3; TRBD2 matches at 8 bases. The germline V gene encodes CDR1 DFQATT and CDR2 SNEGSKA (reference sequence). V shed 6 bases and J 4 bases; nucleotides not matched to a gene: 9. The CDR3 is 14 amino acids. CDR3 DNA sequence: TGCAGTGCCTTTATTCGGGGGGGCCCAGATACGCAGTATTTT. Translation gives CSAFIRGGPDTQYF.

V and J are TRBV20-1 and TRBJ1-4, with 7 bases lining up with TRBD1. Germline-derived CDR1 and CDR2 are DFQATT and SNEGSKA (reference sequence). The J segment lost 4 bases and the V segment lost 6 bases, leaving 8 bases of the junction unmatched. The CDR3 is made up of 14 amino acids. As DNA, the CDR3 is TGCAGTGCGGTTACAGGGGCTTTTAATGAAAAACTGTTTTTT. Its translation is CSAVTGAFNEKLFF.

In this sample, this clonotype turned up a few times. The chain joins TRBV12-3 or TRBV12-4 to TRBJ1-2; 7 positions match TRBD1. This CDR3 has 14 amino acids. V gave up 6 bases and J gave up 3 bases; unmatched junction bases: 7. CDR3: CASRTTGMDYGYTF. CDR3 nucleotide sequence: TGTGCCAGCAGGACGACAGGGATGGACTATGGCTACACCTTC.

This clonotype occurred many times. The chain combines TRBV5-1 with TRBJ2-2; D might be TRBD1 (6 bases). CDR1 SGHRS and CDR2 YFSETQ come from the germline V gene. Trimming took off 3 bases at V and 6 bases at J, with 15 bases between the two ends. The CDR3 loop spans 15 amino acids. DNA of the CDR3: TGCGCCAGCAGCTGGCACAGGGTAGAGGCCGGGGAGCTGTTTTTT. Translated: CASSWHRVEAGELFF.

This clonotype appeared a few times. V is TRBV20-1 and J is TRBJ2-1, with TRBD2 identical over 8 bases. V was pared by 3 bases and J by 3 bases, with 4 bases of the junction left unmatched. The CDR3 covers 14 residues. The germline gives CDR1 DFQATT, CDR2 SNEGSKA (reference sequence). The CDR3 region has the DNA TGCAGTGCTAGGGTAGCGGGGTTCTACAATGAGCAGTTCTTC. It translates to CSARVAGFYNEQFF.

This clonotype has ten or more counts. The chain recombines TRBV29-1 with TRBJ2-1; 13 bases map to TRBD2. The CDR3 extends over 22 amino acids. J was trimmed by 3 bases and V by 0 bases; bases with no gene match: 20. Germline loops: CDR1 SQVTM, CDR2 ANQGSEA. As DNA, the CDR3 is TGCAGCGTTGAAGATTGGGCATGGCTACTACTAGCGGGAGGGCGATTCTACAATGAGCAGTTCTTC. Residues: CSVEDWAWLLLAGGRFYNEQFF.

The chain links TRBV5-1 to TRBJ2-1, with 7 bases identical to TRBD1. The V segment lost 6 bases and the J segment 9 bases; nucleotides outside the gene matches: 18. Germline V gives CDR1 SGHRS, CDR2 YFSETQ. The CDR3 is 16 amino acids. This chain's CDR3 is CASNLGTGTVNSEQFF. For the CDR3, the DNA is TGCGCCAGCAATTTGGGGACCGGGACAGTGAACAGTGAGCAGTTCTTC.

V and J are TRBV4-1 and TRBJ1-1, with 7 bases fitting TRBD1. Germline values: CDR1 MGHRA, CDR2 YSYEKL. Unmatched junction bases numbered 4, after V lost 2 bases and J lost 1 base. This CDR3 region has 15 residues. The CDR3 coding sequence is TGCGCCAGCAGCCAACCTTGGACAGGGAACACTGAAGCTTTCTTT. Its protein product is CASSQPWTGNTEAFF.

At least ten counts were recorded for this clonotype. The rearrangement links TRBV12-3 or TRBV12-4 to TRBJ2-5, with 7 bases identical to TRBD1. V trimming: 6 bases; J trimming: 5 bases; junction bases outside the gene matches: 3. The CDR3 extends over 12 amino acids. In DNA form, the CDR3 reads TGTGCCAGCAGGGGACAGCCGGAGACCCAGTACTTC. Protein: CASRGQPETQYF.

The chain combines TRBV18 with TRBJ1-1; no reliable D call. Germline V gene sequence: CDR1 KGHSH, CDR2 LQKENI. The CDR3 totals 17 residues. V was shortened by 2 bases and J by 0 bases, with 16 bases between the two germline ends. The CDR3 DNA reads TGTGCCAGCTCACCAAGTGTGCGGGGTTCGATGAACACTGAAGCTTTCTTT. It specifies CASSPSVRGSMNTEAFF.

This clonotype was counted between two and nine times. The chain joins TRBV20-1 to TRBJ2-7; weak D call: TRBD2 (5 bases). CDR3 length: 14 amino acids. Per the germline V gene, CDR1 is DFQATT and CDR2 is SNEGSKA (reference sequence). Trimming pared 6 bases from V and 1 base from J, leaving 16 bases between. CDR3 in DNA: TGCAGTGCCGACGGGGTGGGCGGTTCCTACGAGCAGTACTTC. Its translation is CSADGVGGSYEQYF.

This clonotype occurred a few times. V gene TRBV12-3 or TRBV12-4 combines with J gene TRBJ2-5; D not resolved. V was pared by 5 bases and J by 5 bases, with 9 bases between. There are 12 residues in the CDR3. CDR3 loop: CASSPAWETQYF. The CDR3 DNA follows: TGTGCCAGCAGTCCCGCCTGGGAGACCCAGTACTTC.

This clonotype was seen more than once but under ten times. The chain recombines TRBV12-3 or TRBV12-4 with TRBJ2-3; D is undetermined. V shed 5 bases and J shed 8 bases, with 11 bases lying between them. This CDR3 region has 12 residues. The CDR3 DNA is TGTGCCAGCAGTCCTCGGATGGCTACGCAGTATTTT. Amino acids: CASSPRMATQYF.

This clonotype was seen repeatedly, ten times or more. The chain recombines TRBV20-1 with TRBJ2-7; 9 bases are a match to TRBD1. The CDR3 loop spans 17 amino acids. J lost 4 bases, V lost 6 bases, and 19 bases had no gene match. Germline loops: CDR1 DFQATT, CDR2 SNEGSKA (reference sequence). CDR3 sequence: CSAVQLGQGTSLYEQYF. The CDR3 region has the DNA TGCAGTGCGGTACAACTGGGACAGGGAACTTCCCTTTACGAGCAGTACTTC.

This clonotype was counted between two and nine times. This rearrangement joins TRBV20-1 to TRBJ2-3; D remains unclear. The CDR3 contains 14 residues. The germline gives CDR1 DFQATT, CDR2 SNEGSKA (reference sequence). Trimming cost V 4 bases and J 2 bases, with 13 bases left between them. The CDR3 DNA is TGCAGTGCTATCGGCGGCCTTCTCACAGATACGCAGTATTTT. Translating it yields CSAIGGLLTDTQYF.

This clonotype was seen a few times. The chain links TRBV12-3 or TRBV12-4 to TRBJ2-2; 10 nucleotides align to TRBD2. The trim removed 3 bases at V and 8 bases at J, leaving 12 bases unmatched. The CDR3 is made up of 17 amino acids. CDR3 sequence: CASSFTGSSGGLGELFF. Here the CDR3 DNA reads TGTGCCAGCAGTTTTACCGGGTCTAGCGGGGGTTTAGGGGAGCTGTTTTTT.

The sample holds a few counts of this clonotype. The V and J genes are TRBV6-4 and TRBJ2-7, with D perhaps given as TRBD1 or TRBD2 (5 bases each). The CDR3 is 14 residues long. Germline lookup yields CDR1 MRHNA and CDR2 SNTAGT. Trimming removed 9 bases at V and 6 bases at J, with 21 bases between. CDR3 sequence: CASTGTIPGCEQYV. For the CDR3, the DNA is TGTGCCAGTACCGGGACCATCCCGGGCTGCGAGCAGTACGTC.